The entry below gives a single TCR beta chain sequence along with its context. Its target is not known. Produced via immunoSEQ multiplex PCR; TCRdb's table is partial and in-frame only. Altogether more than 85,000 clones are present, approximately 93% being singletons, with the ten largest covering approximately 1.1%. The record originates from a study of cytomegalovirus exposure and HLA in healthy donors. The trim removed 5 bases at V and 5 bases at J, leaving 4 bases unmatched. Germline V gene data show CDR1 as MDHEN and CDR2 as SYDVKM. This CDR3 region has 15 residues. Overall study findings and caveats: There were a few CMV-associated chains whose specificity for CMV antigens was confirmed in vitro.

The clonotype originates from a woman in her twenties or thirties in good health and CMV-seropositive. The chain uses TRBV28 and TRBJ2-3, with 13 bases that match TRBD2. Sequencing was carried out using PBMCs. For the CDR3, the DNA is TGTGCCAGCAGTGGACTAGCGGGAGTTGTAGATACGCAGTATTTT. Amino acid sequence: CASSGLAGVVDTQYF.